The 11 T cell receptor beta chains below all came from one sample that was sequenced in a study of esophageal squamous cell carcinoma under preoperative chemotherapy. This sample's time point: after preoperative PTX-NDP chemotherapy. Each CDR3 protein is one row after TCRdb ran MiXCR on the PCR reads. The table lists about 18,000 distinct CDR3 sequences, 40% to 55% of them singletons, with roughly 29% in the top ten. Sampling was done from a patient given preoperative chemotherapy. The receptors originated from a human donor with esophageal squamous cell carcinoma. The donor label of this sample is uncertain.

Many counts were recorded for this clonotype. The J gene is TRBJ2-5, the V gene TRBV6-5, with TRBD2 as a possible D gene (5 bases). The end of the DNA is better explained by TRBJ2-7, so the J call may be wrong. The CDR3 totals 11 residues. The V gene's germline CDR1 is MNHEY and CDR2 SVGAGI. CDR3 loop: CASSFGLEQYF. Written as DNA, the CDR3 is TGTGCCAGCAGTTTCGGACTCGAGCAGTACTTC.

This clonotype was detected many times. The V and J genes are TRBV5-6 and TRBJ2-1; maybe TRBD2 (5 bases). Trimming shortened V by 4 bases and J by 14 bases, and 22 bases separated the two germline ends. The CDR3 length is 14 residues. CDR1 and CDR2 (germline): SGHDT, YYEEEE. CDR3 loop: CASSPTERAQVKFF. The DNA for the CDR3 is TGTGCCAGCAGCCCTACTGAGAGGGCTCAGGTGAAGTTCTTC.

Worth noting for this clonotype: The germline gene is not matched at one end of the junction; a read error may be the cause. The chain recombines TRBV7-6 with TRBJ2-2, with D perhaps matching TRBD1 (5 bases). The germline CDR1 and CDR2 sequences are SGHVS and FNYEAQ. The CDR3 runs 15 residues. The DNA for the CDR3 is TGTGCCAGCAGCTTAGCGGGCGTTAACACAGGTGAGCTGTATTTT. This encodes CASSLAGVNTGELYF.

The chain carries TRBV5-1 and TRBJ2-3; 12 nucleotides align to TRBD2. CDR1 is SGHRS and CDR2 is YFSETQ in the germline V gene. Trimming at V came to 7 bases and at J to 2 bases, leaving 8 bases not matched to a gene. The CDR3 extends over 16 amino acids. The CDR3 DNA reads as TGCGCCAGCGGGAAGACTAGCGGGGGCATCACAGATACGCAGTATTTT. This translates into CASGKTSGGITDTQYF. Full variable domain (outside the CDR3, taken from reference TRBV5-1 and TRBJ2-3): KAGVTQTPRYLIKTRGQQVTLSCSPISGHRSVSWYQQTPGQGLQFLFEYFSETQRNKGNFPGRFSGRQFSNSRSEMNVSTLELGDSALYLCASGKTSGGITDTQYFGPGTRLTVL.

V is TRBV12-3 or TRBV12-4 and J is TRBJ2-1, with D perhaps TRBD1 (6 bases). The CDR3 totals 13 residues. V was shortened by 1 base and J by 13 bases, with 14 bases between the two germline ends. The CDR3 coding sequence is TGTGCCAGCAGTTTAGGGCAGGGGCCGACCCAGTTCTTC. It codes for CASSLGQGPTQFF.

Concerning this clonotype itself: This is likely a read error, given that the CDR3 carries no conserved phenylalanine or tryptophan at its end. The DNA is left out, because the CDR3 cannot be placed on it with certainty; the CDR3 is given as TCRdb lists it. The chain carries TRBV7-3 and TRBJ1-1. Germline CDR1 is SGHTA and CDR2 is FQGTGA. The CDR3 contains 8 residues when both ends are counted. CDR3 protein: CASSLGLT.

This clonotype was detected many times. J is TRBJ2-6 and V is TRBV25-1; no firm D call. CDR1 and CDR2 from the germline V gene are MGHDK and SYGVNS. The V end was cut by 8 bases, the J end by 0 bases, with 8 bases between. The CDR3 has 14 amino acids. CDR3 sequence: CASGSGSGANVLTF. In DNA form, the CDR3 reads TGTGCCAGCGGCTCGGGCTCTGGGGCCAACGTCCTGACTTTC.

The rearrangement uses TRBV7-9 and TRBJ2-5, with D unclear. CDR3 length equals 12 residues. The V end was cut by 5 bases, the J end by 5 bases, with 9 bases between. The V gene's germline CDR1 is SEHNR and CDR2 FQNEAQ (reference sequence). The CDR3 is CASSPSSETQYF. The CDR3 coding sequence is TGTGCCAGCAGCCCAAGTAGCGAGACCCAGTACTTC. The full variable domain, with the rest looked up from reference TRBV7-9 and TRBJ2-5, is DTGVSQNPRHKITKRGQNVTFRCDPISEHNRLYWYRQTLGQGPEFLTYFQNEAQLEKSRLLSDRFSAERPKGSFSTLEIQRTEQGDSAMYLCASSPSSETQYFGPGTRLLVL.

The table lists this clonotype with a few counts. The chain recombines TRBV4-1 with TRBJ2-7, with 11 nucleotides matching TRBD2. CDR3 size: 15 residues. Germline values: CDR1 MGHRA, CDR2 YSYEKL. The V gene end was trimmed by 4 bases and the J gene end by 10 bases; junction bases not matched to a gene: 12. The CDR3 sequence: CASSLSGRASEAQYF. The CDR3 coding sequence is TGCGCCAGCAGCCTTAGCGGGAGGGCCAGTGAGGCCCAGTACTTC.

A few counts support this clonotype. The chain has TRBV12-3 or TRBV12-4 and TRBJ1-3, with 9 positions matching TRBD1. There are 13 residues in the CDR3. The junction had 0 bases not matched to a gene; V was cut back by 6 bases and J by 3 bases. In DNA form, the CDR3 reads TGTGCCAGCAGGGGACAGGGTGGAAACACCATATATTTT. Translated, it gives CASRGQGGNTIYF.

About this clonotype itself: One end of the junction varies from germline; a read error may be responsible. The chain joins TRBV6-1 to TRBJ2-5; D uncertain. From germline, CDR1 is MNHNS and CDR2 SASEGT. The CDR3 has 12 residues. As DNA, the CDR3 is TGTGCCAGCGCTCCAGAGCAAGCGTCCCAGTTTTTC. Amino acids: CASAPEQASQFF.